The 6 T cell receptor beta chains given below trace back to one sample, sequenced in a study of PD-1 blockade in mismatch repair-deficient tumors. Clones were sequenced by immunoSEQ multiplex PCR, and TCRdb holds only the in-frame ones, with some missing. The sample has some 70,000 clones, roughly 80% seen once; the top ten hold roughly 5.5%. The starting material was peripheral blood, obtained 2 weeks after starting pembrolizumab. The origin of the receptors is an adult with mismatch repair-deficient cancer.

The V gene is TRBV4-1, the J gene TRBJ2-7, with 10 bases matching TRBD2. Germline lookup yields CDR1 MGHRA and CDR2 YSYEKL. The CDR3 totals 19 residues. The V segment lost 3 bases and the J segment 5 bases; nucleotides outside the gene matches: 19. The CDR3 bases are TGCGCCAGCAGCCACCCTCCGACAGGAGCGGGAGGGGCCCCCGACGAGCAGTACTTC. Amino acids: CASSHPPTGAGGAPDEQYF.

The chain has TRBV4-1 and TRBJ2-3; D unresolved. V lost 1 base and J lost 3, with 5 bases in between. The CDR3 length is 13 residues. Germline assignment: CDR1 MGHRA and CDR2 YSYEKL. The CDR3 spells CASSQASTDTQYF. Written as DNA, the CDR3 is TGCGCCAGCAGCCAAGCTTCGACAGATACGCAGTATTTT.

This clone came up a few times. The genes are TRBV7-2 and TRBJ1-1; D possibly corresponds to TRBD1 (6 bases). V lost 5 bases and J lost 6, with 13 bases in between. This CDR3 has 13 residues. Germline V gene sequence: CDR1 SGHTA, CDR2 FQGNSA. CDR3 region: CASSPQGGSEAFF. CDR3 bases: TGTGCCAGCAGCCCACAGGGCGGGTCTGAAGCTTTCTTT.

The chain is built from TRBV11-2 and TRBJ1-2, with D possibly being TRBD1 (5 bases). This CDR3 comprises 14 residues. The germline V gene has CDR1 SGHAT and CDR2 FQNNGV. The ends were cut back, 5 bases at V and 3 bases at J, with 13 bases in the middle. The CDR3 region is CASSARSGDYGYTF. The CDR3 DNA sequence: TGTGCCAGCAGCGCCCGGTCGGGGGACTATGGCTACACCTTC. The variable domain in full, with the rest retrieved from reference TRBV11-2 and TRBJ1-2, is EAGVAQSPRYKIIEKRQSVAFWCNPISGHATLYWYQQILGQGPKLLIQFQNNGVVDDSQLPKDRFSAERLKGVDSTLKIQPAKLEDSAVYLCASSARSGDYGYTFGSGTRLTVV.

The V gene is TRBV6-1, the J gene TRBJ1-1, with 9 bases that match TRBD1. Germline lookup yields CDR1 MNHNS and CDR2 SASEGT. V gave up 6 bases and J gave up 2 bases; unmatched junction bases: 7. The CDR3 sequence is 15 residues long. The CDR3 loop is CASSYRDRVNTEAFF. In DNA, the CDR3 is TGTGCCAGCAGCTATCGGGACAGGGTCAACACTGAAGCTTTCTTT.

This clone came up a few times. CDR3 region: CASSFQDNYGYTF. As DNA, the CDR3 is TGTGCCAGTAGTTTTCAGGATAACTATGGCTACACCTTC. This chain links TRBV19 with TRBJ1-2; the D is unclear. The germline V gene encodes CDR1 LNHDA and CDR2 SQIVND (reference sequence). Trimming cost V 5 bases and J 1 base, with 8 bases left between them. CDR3 length: 13 amino acids.